This T cell receptor (beta chain) derives from a study of shared clonotypes between healthy human individuals. For this clone: Its antigen is undetermined.

Authors' methods: Filtering of immunoSEQ junctional sequences could not match full-length read filtering. TCRdb keeps only in-frame clones here, not all; method: immunoSEQ multiplex PCR. D and trimming come from the DNA, and the V and J calls and clone size come from that table. The repertoire consists of about 670,000 clones, with 60% to 80% occurring once and the leading ten covering about 1.7%. There were only Caucasian adults among the donors, and all lived in Nashville, Tennessee. General study results and limits: Clonotypes not shared had lower generation probabilities than those common to all four donors. Memory subsets generally showed lower estimated richness than naive subsets.

Sample: memory CD4+ T cells sorted from blood. Subset of the sample: CD45RA-negative fraction. This TCR came from a woman in her twenties or thirties in good health.

The CDR3 DNA reads as TGTGCCAGCAGTGAACTAGCGCGGGACTCCTACAATGAGCAGTTCTTC. Protein sequence: CASSELARDSYNEQFF. The V gene is TRBV2, the J gene TRBJ2-1; possibly TRBD2 for D (6 bases). The CDR3 contains 16 residues. Trimming removed 2 bases at V and 0 bases at J, with 11 bases between. The V gene's germline CDR1 is SNHLY and CDR2 FYNNEI.